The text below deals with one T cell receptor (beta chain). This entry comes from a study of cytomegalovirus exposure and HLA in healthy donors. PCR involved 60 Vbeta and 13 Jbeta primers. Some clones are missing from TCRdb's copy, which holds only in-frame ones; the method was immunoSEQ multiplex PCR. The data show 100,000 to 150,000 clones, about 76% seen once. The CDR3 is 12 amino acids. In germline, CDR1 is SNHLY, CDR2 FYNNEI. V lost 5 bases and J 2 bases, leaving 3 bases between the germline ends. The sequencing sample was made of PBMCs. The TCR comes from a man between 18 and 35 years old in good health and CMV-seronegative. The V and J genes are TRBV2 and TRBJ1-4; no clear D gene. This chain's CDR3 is CASSTTNEKLFF. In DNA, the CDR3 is TGTGCCAGCAGTACTACTAATGAAAAACTGTTTTTT. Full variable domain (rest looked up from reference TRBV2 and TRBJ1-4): EPEVTQTPSHQVTQMGQEVILRCVPISNHLYFYWYRQILGQKVEFLVSFYNNEISEKSEIFDDQFSVERPDGSNFTLKIRSTKLEDSAMYFCASSTTNEKLFFGSGTQLSVL.